These T cell receptor beta chains were read from a single sample in a study of shared clonotypes between healthy human individuals. Clones were read by immunoSEQ multiplex PCR, and TCRdb kept only the in-frame ones, dropping some. This sample has about 610,000 clones; approximately 96% occur once, and the top ten carry about 0.11%. Sequencing input: naive CD8+ T cells sorted from blood. These receptors originate from a woman in her twenties or thirties in good health. Each CDR3 is given with its conserved first and last residue. A D gene is named only where the DNA matches it firmly. Clone size, where shown, is once, few, many, or a class for clones that have expanded.

TRBV5-6	TRBJ2-2	NA	TRBD2	TGTGCCAGCAGCTGGGGGACTAGCGGGAGCTACACCGGGGAGCTGTTTTTT	CASSWGTSGSYTGELFF
TRBV30	TRBJ2-2	once	TRBD1	TGTGCCTGGAGTGTAGGACAGGGGAGTTCCGGGGAGCTGTTTTTT	CAWSVGQGSSGELFF
TRBV5-4	TRBJ2-1	NA	NA	TGTGCCAGCAGCTTGTCCGGAGGGCCGGTCAATGAGCAGTTCTTC	CASSLSGGPVNEQFF
TRBV27	TRBJ1-1	NA	NA	TGTGCCAGCAGTCTTAAGGGGGGTAATTGGAACACTGAAGCTTTCTTT	CASSLKGGNWNTEAFF
TRBV6-6	TRBJ1-2	NA	TRBD1	TGTGCCAGCAGTAAAGCCGGGACAGGGTTCTATGGCTACACCTTC	CASSKAGTGFYGYTF
TRBV23-1	TRBJ1-2	NA	TRBD1	TGCGCCAGCCCGCTCCCCTCTCCAGGGGGCCGGGGCTACACCTTC	CASPLPSPGGRGYTF
TRBV5-1	TRBJ2-7	NA	NA	TGCGCCAGCAGCTTGGAATATTCCTACGAGCAGTACTTC	CASSLEYSYEQYF
TRBV10-2	TRBJ2-7	NA	NA	TGCGCCAGCAGTGCCGGCGGGGAGCAGTACTTC	CASSAGGEQYF
TRBV6-9	TRBJ2-7	once	NA	TGTGCCAGCAGCCCTAATGCGGGCTACGAGCAGTACTTC	CASSPNAGYEQYF
TRBV27	TRBJ2-1	once	NA	TGTGCCAGCAGTTTAGGAGCGGGTACCTACAATGAGCAGTTCTTC	CASSLGAGTYNEQFF
TRBV13	TRBJ2-2	NA	TRBD2	TGTGCCAGCTCTCCGTACCGCGGGGGCACCGGGGAGCTGTTTTTT	CASSPYRGGTGELFF
TRBV19	TRBJ2-7	NA	NA	TGTGCCAGTAGTATAGGTGCGGTCGGCTACGAGCAGTACTTC	CASSIGAVGYEQYF
TRBV6-6	TRBJ1-1	NA	TRBD1	TGTGCCAGCAGTTCCGAGGACAGGGCAAGCACTGAAGCTTTCTTT	CASSSEDRASTEAFF